This is a list of T cell receptor beta chains from one sample in a study of blood T cells in healthy people across ages. Via MiXCR, TCRdb re-called the 5' RACE reads, giving one row per CDR3 protein. The table lists about 570,000 distinct CDR3 sequences, roughly a quarter of them singletons. The same data also contributed to another study, on T cells of mothers and their children.

The specimen sequenced was blood. These receptor sequences come from a boy between 2 and 15 years old in good health. CDR3s leave out the opening cysteine and the closing phenylalanine or tryptophan. The D gene is left open where the match is weak. A row's size may be missing; if present it is once, few, many or a size class.

v_gene: TRBV27
d_gene: .
len: 14
j_gene: TRBJ1-6
abundance: few
CDR3aa: ASSLSRQTLNSPLH

v_gene: TRBV20-1
d_gene: .
len: 12
j_gene: TRBJ2-1
abundance: .
CDR3aa: SARWRSSYNEQF

v_gene: TRBV13
d_gene: .
len: 13
j_gene: TRBJ1-5
abundance: .
CDR3aa: ASSLGRGSNQPQH

v_gene: TRBV7-2
d_gene: .
len: 14
j_gene: TRBJ1-3
abundance: .
CDR3aa: ASSPTWVVSGNTIY

v_gene: TRBV6-5
d_gene: TRBD1
len: 13
j_gene: TRBJ1-4
abundance: .
CDR3aa: ASSYLAGGTEKLF

v_gene: TRBV29-1
d_gene: .
len: 13
j_gene: TRBJ2-7
abundance: .
CDR3aa: SVEGFFGDAYEQY

v_gene: TRBV10-3
d_gene: .
len: 11
j_gene: TRBJ1-2
abundance: few
CDR3aa: AIGKRSNYGYT

v_gene: TRBV5-1
d_gene: TRBD2
len: 14
j_gene: TRBJ2-1
abundance: few
CDR3aa: ASSLEGSGRYNEQF

v_gene: TRBV6-2/TRBV6-3
d_gene: .
len: 12
j_gene: TRBJ2-3
abundance: .
CDR3aa: ASRAARLADTQY

v_gene: TRBV29-1
d_gene: TRBD2
len: 15
j_gene: TRBJ2-2
abundance: .
CDR3aa: SARWVAGVANTGELF

v_gene: TRBV30
d_gene: .
len: 11
j_gene: TRBJ2-3
abundance: .
CDR3aa: AWSVQNTDTQY